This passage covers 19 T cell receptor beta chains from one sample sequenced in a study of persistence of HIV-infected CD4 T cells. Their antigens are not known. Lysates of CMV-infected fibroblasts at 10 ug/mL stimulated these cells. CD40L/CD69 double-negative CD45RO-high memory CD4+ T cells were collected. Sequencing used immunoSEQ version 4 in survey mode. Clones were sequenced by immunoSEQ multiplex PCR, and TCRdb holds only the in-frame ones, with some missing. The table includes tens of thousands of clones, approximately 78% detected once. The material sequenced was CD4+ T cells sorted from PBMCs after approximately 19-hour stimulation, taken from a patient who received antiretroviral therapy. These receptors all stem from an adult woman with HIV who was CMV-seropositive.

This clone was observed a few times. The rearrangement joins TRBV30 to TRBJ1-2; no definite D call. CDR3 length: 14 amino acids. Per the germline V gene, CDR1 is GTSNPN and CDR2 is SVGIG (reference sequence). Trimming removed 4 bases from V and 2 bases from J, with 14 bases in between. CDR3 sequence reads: CAWKGTGGNYGYTF. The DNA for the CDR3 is TGTGCCTGGAAGGGTACGGGTGGGAACTATGGCTACACCTTC.

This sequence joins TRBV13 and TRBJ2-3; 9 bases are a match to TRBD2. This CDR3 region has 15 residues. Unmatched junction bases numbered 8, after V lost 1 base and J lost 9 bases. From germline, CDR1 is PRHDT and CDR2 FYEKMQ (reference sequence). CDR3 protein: CASSLVLSGGPTQYF. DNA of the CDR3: TGTGCCAGCAGCTTAGTACTTAGCGGGGGCCCCACGCAGTATTTT.

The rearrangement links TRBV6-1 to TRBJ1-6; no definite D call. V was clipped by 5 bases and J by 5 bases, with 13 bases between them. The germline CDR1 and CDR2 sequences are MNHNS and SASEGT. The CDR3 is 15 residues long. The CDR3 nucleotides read TGTGCCAGCAGTCGGTTACGGGATAATAATTCACCCCTCCACTTT. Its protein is CASSRLRDNNSPLHF.

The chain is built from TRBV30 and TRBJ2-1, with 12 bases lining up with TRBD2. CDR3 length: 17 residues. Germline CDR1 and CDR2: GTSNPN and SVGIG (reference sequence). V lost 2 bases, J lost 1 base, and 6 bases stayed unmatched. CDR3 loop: CAWSPLAGGFSYNEQFF. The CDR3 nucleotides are TGTGCCTGGAGTCCACTAGCGGGGGGTTTTTCCTACAATGAGCAGTTCTTC.

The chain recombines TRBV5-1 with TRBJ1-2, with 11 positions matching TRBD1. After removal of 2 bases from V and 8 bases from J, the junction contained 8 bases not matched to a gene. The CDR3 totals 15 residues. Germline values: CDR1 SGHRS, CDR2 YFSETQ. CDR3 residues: CASSFEDGTGGGYTF. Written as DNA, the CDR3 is TGCGCCAGCAGCTTCGAGGATGGGACAGGGGGAGGCTACACCTTC.

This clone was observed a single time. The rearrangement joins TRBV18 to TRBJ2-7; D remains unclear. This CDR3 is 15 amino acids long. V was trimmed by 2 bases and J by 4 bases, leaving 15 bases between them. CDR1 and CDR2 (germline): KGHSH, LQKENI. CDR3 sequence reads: CASSPMQVPQYEQYF. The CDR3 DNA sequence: TGTGCCAGCTCACCAATGCAGGTGCCTCAGTACGAGCAGTACTTC.

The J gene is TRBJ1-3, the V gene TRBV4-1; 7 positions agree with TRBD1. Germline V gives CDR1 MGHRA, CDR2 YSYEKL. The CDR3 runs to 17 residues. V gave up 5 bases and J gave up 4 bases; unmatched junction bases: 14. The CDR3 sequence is CASSAGTLGGSGNTIYF. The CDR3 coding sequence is TGCGCCAGCAGCGCAGGCACCCTAGGGGGCTCGGGAAACACCATATATTTT.

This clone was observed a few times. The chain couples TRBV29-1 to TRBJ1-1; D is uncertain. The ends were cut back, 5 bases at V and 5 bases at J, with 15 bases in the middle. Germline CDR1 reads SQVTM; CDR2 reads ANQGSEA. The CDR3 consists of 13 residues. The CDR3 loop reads CSVLDGVGTEAFF. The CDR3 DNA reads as TGCAGCGTTTTAGACGGGGTGGGTACTGAAGCTTTCTTT.

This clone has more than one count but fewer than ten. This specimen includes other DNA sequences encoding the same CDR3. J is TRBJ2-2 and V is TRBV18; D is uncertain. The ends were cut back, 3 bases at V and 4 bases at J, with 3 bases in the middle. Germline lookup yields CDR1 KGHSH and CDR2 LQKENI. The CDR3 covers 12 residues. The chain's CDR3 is CASSPPTGELFF. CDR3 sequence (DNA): TGTGCCAGCTCACCCCCCACCGGGGAGCTGTTTTTT.

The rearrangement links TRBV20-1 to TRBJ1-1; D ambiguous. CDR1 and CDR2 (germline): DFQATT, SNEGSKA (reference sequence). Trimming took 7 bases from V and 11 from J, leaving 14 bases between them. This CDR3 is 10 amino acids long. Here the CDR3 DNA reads TGCAGTGAACGGGGTCGTGGGGCTTTCTTT. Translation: CSERGRGAFF.

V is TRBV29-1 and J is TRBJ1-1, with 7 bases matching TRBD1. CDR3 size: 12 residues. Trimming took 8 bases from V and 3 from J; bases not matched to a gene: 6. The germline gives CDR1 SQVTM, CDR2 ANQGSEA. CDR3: CSTLGQDTEAFF. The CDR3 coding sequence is TGCAGCACACTTGGACAGGACACTGAAGCTTTCTTT. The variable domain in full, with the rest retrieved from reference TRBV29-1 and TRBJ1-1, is SAVISQKPSRDICQRGTSLTIQCQVDSQVTMMFWYRQQPGQSLTLIATANQGSEATYESGFVIDKFPISRPNLTFSTLTVSNMSPEDSSIYLCSTLGQDTEAFFGQGTRLTVV.

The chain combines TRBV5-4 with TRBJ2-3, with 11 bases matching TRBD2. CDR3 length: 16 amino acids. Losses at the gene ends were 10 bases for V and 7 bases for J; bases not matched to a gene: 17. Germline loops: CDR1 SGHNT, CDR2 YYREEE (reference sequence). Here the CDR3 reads CAQGSWIAGGINTQYF. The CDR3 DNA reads TGTGCCCAGGGAAGTTGGATAGCGGGGGGGATAAATACGCAGTATTTT.

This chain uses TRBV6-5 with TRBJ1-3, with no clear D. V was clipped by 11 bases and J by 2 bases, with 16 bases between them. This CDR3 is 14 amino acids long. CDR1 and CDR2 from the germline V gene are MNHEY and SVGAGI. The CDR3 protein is CAGGKAGAGNTIYF. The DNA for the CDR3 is TGTGCCGGAGGCAAGGCCGGCGCTGGAAACACCATATATTTT.

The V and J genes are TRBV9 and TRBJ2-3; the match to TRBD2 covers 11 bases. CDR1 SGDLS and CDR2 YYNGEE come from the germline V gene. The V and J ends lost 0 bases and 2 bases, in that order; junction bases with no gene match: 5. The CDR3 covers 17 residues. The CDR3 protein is CASSVGPSGGNTDTQYF. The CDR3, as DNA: TGTGCCAGCAGCGTAGGTCCTAGCGGGGGGAACACAGATACGCAGTATTTT. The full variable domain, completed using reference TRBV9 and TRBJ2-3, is DSGVTQTPKHLITATGQRVTLRCSPRSGDLSVYWYQQSLDQGLQFLIQYYNGEERAKGNILERFSAQQFPDLHSELNLSSLELGDSALYFCASSVGPSGGNTDTQYFGPGTRLTVL.

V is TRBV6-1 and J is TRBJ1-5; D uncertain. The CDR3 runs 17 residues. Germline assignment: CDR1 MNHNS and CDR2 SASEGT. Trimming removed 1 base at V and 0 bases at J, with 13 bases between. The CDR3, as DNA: TGTGCCAGCAGTGAAGTAGGAGGAAGTAATAGCAATCAGCCCCAGCATTTT. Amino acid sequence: CASSEVGGSNSNQPQHF.

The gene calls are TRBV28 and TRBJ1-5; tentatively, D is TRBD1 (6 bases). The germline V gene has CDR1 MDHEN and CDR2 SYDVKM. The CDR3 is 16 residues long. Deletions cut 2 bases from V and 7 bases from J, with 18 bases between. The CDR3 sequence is CASSLASGTGAQPQHF. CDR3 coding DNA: TGTGCCAGCAGTTTAGCCTCCGGGACGGGGGCACAGCCCCAGCATTTT. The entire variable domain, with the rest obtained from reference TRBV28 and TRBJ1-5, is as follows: DVKVTQSSRYLVKRTGEKVFLECVQDMDHENMFWYRQDPGLGLRLIYFSYDVKMKEKGDIPEGYSVSREKKERFSLILESASTNQTSMYLCASSLASGTGAQPQHFGDGTRLSIL.

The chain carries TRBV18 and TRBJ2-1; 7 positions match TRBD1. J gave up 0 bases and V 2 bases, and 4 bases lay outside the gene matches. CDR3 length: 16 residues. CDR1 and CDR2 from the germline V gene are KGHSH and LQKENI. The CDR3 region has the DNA TGTGCCAGCTCACCAATGGCAGGGGGCTCCTACAATGAGCAGTTCTTC. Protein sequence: CASSPMAGGSYNEQFF.

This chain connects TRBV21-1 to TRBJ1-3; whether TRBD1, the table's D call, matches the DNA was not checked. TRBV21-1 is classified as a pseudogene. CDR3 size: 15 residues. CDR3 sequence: CASTTDRDSGNTIYF. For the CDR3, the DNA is TGTGCCAGCACTACAGACAGAGACTCTGGAAACACCATATATTTT.

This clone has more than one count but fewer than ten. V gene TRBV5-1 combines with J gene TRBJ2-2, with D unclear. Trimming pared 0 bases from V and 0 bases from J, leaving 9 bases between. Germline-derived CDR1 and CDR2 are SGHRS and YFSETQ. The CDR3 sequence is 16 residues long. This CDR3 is CASSLEPQANTGELFF. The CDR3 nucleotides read TGCGCCAGCAGCTTGGAGCCGCAGGCGAACACCGGGGAGCTGTTTTTT.